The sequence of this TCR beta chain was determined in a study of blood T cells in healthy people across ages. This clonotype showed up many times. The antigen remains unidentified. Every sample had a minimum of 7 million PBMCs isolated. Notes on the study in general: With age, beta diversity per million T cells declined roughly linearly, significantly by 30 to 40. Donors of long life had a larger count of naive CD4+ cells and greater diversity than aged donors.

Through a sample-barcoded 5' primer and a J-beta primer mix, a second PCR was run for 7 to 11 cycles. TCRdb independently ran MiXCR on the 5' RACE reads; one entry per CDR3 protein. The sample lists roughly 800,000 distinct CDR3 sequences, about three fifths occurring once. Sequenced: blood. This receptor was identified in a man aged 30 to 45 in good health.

The DNA of the CDR3 is TGTGCCAGCAGCTCCAGTCCCCGAGACTATGGCTACACCTTC. This codes for CASSSSPRDYGYTF. The chain recombines TRBV7-2 with TRBJ1-2; D is undetermined. V was trimmed by 4 bases and J by 3 bases, leaving 12 bases between them. Germline V gene sequence: CDR1 SGHTA, CDR2 FQGNSA. The CDR3 runs 14 residues.